This T cell receptor (beta chain) was identified in a study of Graves' ophthalmopathy and Graves' hyperthyroidism. The sequenced template was RNA, covering the TCR beta CDR3 region. Second-round multiplex PCR came after a first-round RT-PCR that employed HTBI primers. Via MiXCR, TCRdb re-called the multiplex PCR reads, giving one row per CDR3 protein. Among about 700,000 distinct CDR3 sequences listed, 35% to 50% were seen once. Input material: peripheral blood. The sequence derives from an adult man with Graves' ophthalmopathy.

CDR3 in DNA: TGTGCCAGCAGTTACTTCGGGGAGCTGTTTTTT. It specifies CASSYFGELFF. The rearrangement joins TRBV6-2 or TRBV6-3 to TRBJ2-2, with unresolved D. The CDR3 is 11 amino acids. The germline CDR1 and CDR2 sequences are MNHEY and SVGEGT. V lost 1 base, J lost 7 bases, and 1 base lay in between.